This T cell receptor (beta chain) was found in a study of CD8+CD57+ T cells in acquired aplastic anemia. Study-level results: The CD8+ Simpson's diversity of patients and controls was not significantly different. Patients shared just under 30 CD8+ CDR3 sequences with controls.

Genomic DNA templated the TCR beta VDJ and CDR3 profiling. TCRdb processed the reads anew with MiXCR; each CDR3 protein has one entry. The repertoire has roughly 420,000 distinct CDR3 sequences, about two thirds of them found once; the top ten carry around 4%. Trimming at V came to 6 bases and at J to 3 bases, leaving 9 bases not matched to a gene. There are 16 residues in the CDR3. This clonotype was recorded at least ten times. Its antigen is not identified. This chain uses TRBV12-3 or TRBV12-4 with TRBJ1-2; 11 bases map to TRBD1. Sequenced: sorted CD4+, CD8+, or CD8+CD57+ T cells (not recorded which) from PBMCs. The TCR comes from a human donor in good health, serving as a control. CDR3 bases: TGTGCCAGCAGAAAGATCGGGACAGGGGGGTACTATGGCTACACCTTC. Translating gives CASRKIGTGGYYGYTF.